This record looks at one T cell receptor beta chain sequence and its context. The antigen it binds to is not known. Base qualities are not at hand, and no much larger clone is one base apart. The germline V gene (reference sequence) provides CDR1 SEHNR and CDR2 FQNEAQ. The CDR3, from cysteine to phenylalanine, totals 15 residues. CDR3 DNA is the only sequence kept; it has 45 bases, read in frame from the first base. A distance of 11 bases separates the germline ends of V and J, which lose 1 base and 3 bases respectively. The sample is drawn from a study of blood T cell repertoires in COVID-19 (dated by TCRdb to 2020 to 2022). Background for the entire study: Samples covering the acute and convalescent phases of COVID-19 were provided by collaborators in the United States, Italy and Spain. The prospective study material was composed of cDNA or gDNA derived from T cells, B-cell-depleted T cells, or PBMCs. Subjects who had been exposed to COVID-19, were actively infected with it, or had recovered from it provided the deeply sampled blood TCRbeta repertoires that made up the dataset. The repertoires were released in a freely available public database intended as a resource for research on the immune response to SARS-CoV-2. Samples came from the ongoing ImmuneRACE study (first 160 participants) plus 1,254 subjects from 6 global collaborators. A de-identified subject ID, COVID-19 status, age in years and sex were almost always included in the sample metadata. Where available, HLA class I and class II types were taken from metadata supplied by the sample provider and were not determined by assay-based typing. Paper-wide results and their limitations: How much clinical and demographic metadata was included differed by source and by participant, and the metadata was provided uncurated.

Another Seattle source contributed samples from volunteer blood donors who had recovered from COVID-19. The collaborating institutions used their own protocols to collect whole blood in K2EDTA tubes. For TCRbeta analysis, collaborators shipped samples as frozen whole blood, isolated PBMCs, or DNA extracted from either of those sample types. The immunoSEQ Assay, a bias-controlled multiplex PCR, was used to amplify TCRbeta CDR3 regions from genomic DNA. Per the original workflow: Nucleated cell counts per sample were estimated from amplification of reference gene primers within the assay. To quantify the absolute abundance of each unique TCRbeta CDR3 rearrangement, sequence reads were collapsed and filtered. For each sample, productive Simpson clonality was calculated as the square root of Simpson's diversity index across productive rearrangements. Drawn from immuneACCESS, this table holds only the in-frame rearrangements with V and J called that TCRdb kept. Clones are partly lost; checked studies trace under half to an unresolved V gene and leave the rest unexplained. V and J calls and clone size are as listed in that table; D and trimming were resolved from the DNA. Across this sample there are about 190,000 clones, with around 85% seen only once. Roughly 12% of the sample lies in the top ten.

Specimen: peripheral blood. Rearrangement joined TRBV7-9 to TRBJ2-3; D gene: possibly TRBD2, on 5 matching bases. The source of this sequence is a man aged 50-60 years who had recovered from COVID-19. The encoded CDR3 is CASSLVAAATDTQYF. The nucleotide sequence reads as follows: TGTGCCAGCAGCTTAGTTGCAGCGGCAACAGATACGCAGTATTTT.